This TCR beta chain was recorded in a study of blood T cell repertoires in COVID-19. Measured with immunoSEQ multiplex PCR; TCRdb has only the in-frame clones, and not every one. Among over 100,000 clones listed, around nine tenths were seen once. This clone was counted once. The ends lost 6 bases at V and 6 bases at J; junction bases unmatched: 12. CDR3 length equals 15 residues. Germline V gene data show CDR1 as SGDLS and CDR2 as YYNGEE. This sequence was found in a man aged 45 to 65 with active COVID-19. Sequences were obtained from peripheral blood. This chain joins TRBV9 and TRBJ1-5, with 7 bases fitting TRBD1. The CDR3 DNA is TGTGCCAGCACCCCTGGAACAGGGGCCGGTCAGCCCCAGCATTTT. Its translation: CASTPGTGAGQPQHF.